This TCR beta chain derives from a study of blood T cells in healthy people across ages. Study as a whole: Template switching caught about one barcoded beta molecule for each two T cells. The study, taken as a whole, reports: With unsorted PBMCs, a conclusive comparison of naive versus antigen-experienced cells was not possible. Roughly linear age-related decline in beta diversity appeared, significant by age around 42.

The CDR3 covers 20 residues. Germline CDR1 reads SNHLY; CDR2 reads FYNNEI. The use of a sample-barcoded 5' primer and a J-beta primer mix characterized a second PCR of roughly 6 to 12 cycles. No fewer than 3 million CDR3-containing paired-end reads came from each sample. TCRdb fed the 5' RACE reads into MiXCR, producing one record per CDR3 protein. The table has 1.4 million to 1.5 million distinct CDR3 sequences, approximately 42% seen once. A word on this clonotype: What it recognizes is unknown. The germline gene is not matched at one end of the junction; a read error may be the cause.

This chain uses TRBV2 with TRBJ2-4; 10 bases are a match to TRBD2. Material for sequencing was blood. This clonotype originated in a woman aged 18 to 35 in good health. The CDR3 loop reads CTSSGMLKREGILAKNIQYF. DNA of the CDR3: TGTACCAGCAGTGGTATGCTCAAGCGGGAGGGAATTCTAGCCAAAAACATTCAGTACTTC. The full variable domain, in which reference TRBV2 and TRBJ2-4 provide the parts outside the CDR3, is EPEVTQTPSHQVTQMGQEVILRCVPISNHLYFYWYRQILGQKVEFLVSFYNNEISEKSEIFDDQFSVERPDGSNFTLKIRSTKLEDSAMYFCTSSGMLKREGILAKNIQYFGAGTRLSVL.